The 5 T cell receptor beta chains in this list originate from one sample, sequenced in a study of CD8 T cells in ankylosing spondylitis. Study-wide results and caveats: A motif of 8 or 9 highly homologous TCR beta variants was seen as apparently characteristic of ankylosing spondylitis blood.

MiXCR was run by TCRdb on the 5' RACE reads, yielding one entry per CDR3 protein. The repertoire holds 750,000 to 850,000 distinct CDR3 sequences, approximately 12% seen once, with 0.51% in the top ten. The antigens for these receptors are not known. The sequenced material came from blood, either unsorted or a sorted T cell fraction (not recorded which). These TCRs come from a male donor with ankylosing spondylitis.

The J gene is TRBJ2-6, the V gene TRBV18; 7 nucleotides line up with TRBD1. The CDR3 loop spans 16 amino acids. The germline gives CDR1 KGHSH, CDR2 LQKENI. V lost 2 bases and J lost 9; bases outside the gene matches: 10. CDR3 in DNA: TGTGCCAGCTCACCAAACAGGGGCACTAACCTCAACGTCCTGACTTTC. As protein: CASSPNRGTNLNVLTF.

V and J are TRBV4-3 and TRBJ2-7; TRBD2 matches 9 bases. Germline V gene lookup returns CDR1 LGHNA and CDR2 YSLEER. V lost 1 base, J lost 6 bases, and 10 bases stayed unmatched. The CDR3 consists of 16 residues. This CDR3 is CASSQGFAGGPGEQYF. CDR3 sequence (DNA): TGCGCCAGCAGCCAAGGTTTTGCGGGAGGGCCTGGCGAGCAGTACTTC.

This clonotype came up a few times. This chain uses TRBV2 with TRBJ2-7; 9 bases are shared with TRBD1. The germline gives CDR1 SNHLY, CDR2 FYNNEI. J lost 7 bases, V lost 9 bases, and 10 bases had no gene match. The CDR3 totals 13 residues. CDR3: CASRTGVLREQYF. CDR3 coding DNA: TGTGCCAGTAGGACAGGGGTGTTGCGGGAGCAGTACTTC.

This clonotype showed up just a few times. The gene calls are TRBV10-2 and TRBJ2-1; D remains unclear. Germline values: CDR1 WSHSY, CDR2 SAAADI. This CDR3 comprises 13 residues. V lost 7 bases and J lost 8, with 15 bases in between. The CDR3 coding sequence is TGCGCCAGCACCCAGCCGAACTCCCATGAGCAGTTCTTC. As protein: CASTQPNSHEQFF.

CDR3 DNA sequence: TGCAGTGCTAGATTGGCAGGGAGACTGAACACTGAAGCTTTCTTT. This encodes CSARLAGRLNTEAFF. The rearrangement links TRBV20-1 to TRBJ1-1; possibly TRBD1 for D (5 bases). From germline, CDR1 is DFQATT and CDR2 SNEGSKA (reference sequence). V dropped 2 bases and J dropped 0 bases, with 13 bases sitting between them. This CDR3 contains 15 residues.